A single sample gave rise to the 2 T cell receptor beta chains below, sequenced in a study of blood T cell repertoires in COVID-19. Libraries were prepared by immunoSEQ multiplex PCR; TCRdb keeps only in-frame clonotypes and omits some of them. The sample holds approximately 150,000 clones, around 90% seen once. Source material: peripheral blood. The receptor source for this set is a man aged 60-69 years with active or convalescent COVID-19.

This clone has a single count. The rearrangement joins TRBV21-1 to TRBJ2-2; TRBD2 is the table's D call, not checked against the DNA. TRBV21-1 counts as a pseudogene. The length of the CDR3 is 16 residues. The CDR3 spells CASSKGEGPHTGELFF. DNA of the CDR3: TGTGCCAGCAGCAAAGGGGAGGGCCCCCACACCGGGGAGCTGTTTTTT.

The chain combines TRBV5-1 with TRBJ2-7; TRBD1 aligns across 7 bases. The CDR3 is 14 amino acids. J was trimmed by 4 bases and V by 2 bases; bases with no gene match: 6. Germline V gene data show CDR1 as SGHRS and CDR2 as YFSETQ. This CDR3 reads CASSLLGQQYEQYF. CDR3 sequence (DNA): TGCGCCAGCAGCTTATTGGGACAGCAATACGAGCAGTACTTC. The whole variable domain, filled in from reference TRBV5-1 and TRBJ2-7, reads KAGVTQTPRYLIKTRGQQVTLSCSPISGHRSVSWYQQTPGQGLQFLFEYFSETQRNKGNFPGRFSGRQFSNSRSEMNVSTLELGDSALYLCASSLLGQQYEQYFGPGTRLTVT.